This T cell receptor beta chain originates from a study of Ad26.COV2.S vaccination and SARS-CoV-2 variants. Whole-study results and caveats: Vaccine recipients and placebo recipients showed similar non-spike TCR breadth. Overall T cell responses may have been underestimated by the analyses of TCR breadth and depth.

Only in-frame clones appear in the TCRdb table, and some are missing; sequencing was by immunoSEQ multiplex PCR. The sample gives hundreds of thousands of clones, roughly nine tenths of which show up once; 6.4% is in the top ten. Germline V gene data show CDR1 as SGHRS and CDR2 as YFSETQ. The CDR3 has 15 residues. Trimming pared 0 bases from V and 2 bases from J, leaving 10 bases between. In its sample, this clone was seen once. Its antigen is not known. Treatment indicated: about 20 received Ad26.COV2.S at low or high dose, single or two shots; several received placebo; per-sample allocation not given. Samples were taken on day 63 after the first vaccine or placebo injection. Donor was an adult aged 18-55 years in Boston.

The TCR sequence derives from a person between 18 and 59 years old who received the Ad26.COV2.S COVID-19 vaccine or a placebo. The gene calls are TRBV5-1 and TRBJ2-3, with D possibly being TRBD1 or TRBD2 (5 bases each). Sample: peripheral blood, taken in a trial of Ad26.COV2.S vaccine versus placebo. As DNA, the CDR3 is TGCGCCAGCAGCTTGGGAGGGACGGCCACAGATACGCAGTATTTT. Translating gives CASSLGGTATDTQYF.